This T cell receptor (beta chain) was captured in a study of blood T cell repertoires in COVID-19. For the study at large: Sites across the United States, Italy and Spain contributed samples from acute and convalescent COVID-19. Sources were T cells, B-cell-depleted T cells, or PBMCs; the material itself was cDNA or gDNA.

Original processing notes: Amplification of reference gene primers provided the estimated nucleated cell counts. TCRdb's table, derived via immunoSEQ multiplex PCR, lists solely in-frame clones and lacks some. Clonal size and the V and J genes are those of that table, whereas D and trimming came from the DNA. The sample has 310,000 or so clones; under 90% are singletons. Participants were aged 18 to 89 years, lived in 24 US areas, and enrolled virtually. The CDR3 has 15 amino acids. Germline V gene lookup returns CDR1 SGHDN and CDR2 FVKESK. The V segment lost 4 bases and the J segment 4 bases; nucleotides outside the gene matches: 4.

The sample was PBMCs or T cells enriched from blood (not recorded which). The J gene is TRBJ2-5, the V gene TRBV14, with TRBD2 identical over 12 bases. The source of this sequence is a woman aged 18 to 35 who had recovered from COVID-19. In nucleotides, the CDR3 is TGTGCCAGCAGCCCCTGGACTAGCGGGATAGAGACCCAGTACTTC. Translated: CASSPWTSGIETQYF.